Listed below are T cell receptor beta chains from one sample, sequenced in a study of T-cell memory formation after mild COVID-19. MiXCR, run by TCRdb on the 5' RACE reads, gives a single entry per CDR3 protein. Of 380,000 or so distinct CDR3 sequences in the sample, 13% to 15% were seen once. Sample: PBMCs or a T cell subset sorted from them (not recorded which). The receptors come from a man between 18 and 29 years old who had mild COVID-19 (a few samples of this study predate the infection). Cell type and time point are not known. Both conserved end residues are part of each CDR3. Fields, in order: V gene, clone size, D gene, J gene, CDR3 protein, CDR3 DNA. A D gene is named only where the DNA matches it firmly. Clone size is shown for a subset of rows, as once, few, many or a class of expanded clone.

TRBV7-9	-	-	TRBJ2-5	CACGGGILGETQYF	TGTGCCTGCGGCGGCGGAATTTTGGGAGAGACCCAGTACTTC
TRBV29-1	-	-	TRBJ2-1	CSASPPTGNEQFF	TGCAGCGCCTCACCTCCCACAGGCAATGAGCAGTTCTTC
TRBV11-2	-	TRBD2	TRBJ2-3	CASSSRLAAYTDTQYF	TGTGCCAGCAGCTCCAGACTAGCGGCATACACAGATACGCAGTATTTT
TRBV27	-	-	TRBJ1-6	CASRPQGAAIGSPLHF	TGTGCCAGCAGACCACAGGGAGCGGCTATAGGATCACCCCTCCACTTT
TRBV12-3/TRBV12-4	many	-	TRBJ1-6	CASSLPRPNSPLHF	TGTGCCAGCAGTTTACCAAGACCTAATTCACCCCTCCACTTT
TRBV18	-	TRBD1	TRBJ2-1	CASSPTTGVRHEQFF	TGTGCCAGCTCACCAACGACAGGGGTAAGACATGAGCAGTTCTTC
TRBV28	-	-	TRBJ2-2	CASSFRGWTTGELFF	TGTGCCAGCAGCTTCCGGGGGTGGACCACCGGGGAGCTGTTTTTT
TRBV7-2	-	-	TRBJ2-3	CASSRRPGGRRTDTQYF	TGTGCCAGCAGCCGGAGACCCGGGGGGCGTCGGACAGATACGCAGTATTTT
TRBV7-9	few	-	TRBJ2-1	CASSLTEQFF	TGTGCCAGCAGCTTAACTGAGCAGTTCTTC
TRBV7-2	many	TRBD1	TRBJ1-1	CASSLGLQGATEAFF	TGTGCCAGCAGCTTAGGGTTACAGGGGGCGACTGAAGCTTTCTTT
TRBV18	many	-	TRBJ1-1	CASSPSRGGTEAFF	TGTGCCAGCTCACCTTCTAGGGGCGGGACTGAAGCTTTCTTT
TRBV20-1	few	TRBD2	TRBJ2-5	CSASWLAGVETQYF	TGCAGTGCTAGTTGGCTAGCGGGGGTTGAGACCCAGTACTTC
TRBV20-1	few	-	TRBJ1-4	CSAWDNYNEKLFF	TGCAGTGCTTGGGACAACTATAATGAAAAACTGTTTTTT
TRBV24-1	-	-	TRBJ2-2	CATSQTGNTGELFF	TGTGCCACCTCCCAGACGGGGAACACCGGGGAGCTGTTTTTT
TRBV27	-	-	TRBJ1-1	CASSIPSGGNTEAFF	TGTGCCAGCAGTATACCCTCGGGGGGGAACACTGAAGCTTTCTTT
TRBV29-1	few	-	TRBJ2-6	CSVWTAGANVLTF	TGCAGCGTTTGGACAGCTGGGGCCAACGTCCTGACTTTC
TRBV13	few	-	TRBJ2-7	CASTRGAAYEQYF	TGTGCCAGCACCCGGGGGGCGGCCTACGAGCAGTACTTC
TRBV3-1	-	-	TRBJ2-3	CASSQDLRAREYF	TGTGCCAGCAGCCAAGATCTAAGGGCCCGGGAGTATTTT